This T cell receptor beta chain is drawn from a study of molecular identifiers for immune sequencing clone quantification. This clonotype has just a few counts. TCRdb reanalysed the PCR reads using MiXCR and keeps one entry per CDR3 protein. The sample has over 300,000 distinct CDR3 sequences, roughly a quarter seen once. The V gene's germline CDR1 is MGHDK and CDR2 SYGVNS. The CDR3 is 17 amino acids. Trimming left V 0 bases short and J 2 bases short, with 15 bases between. V usage is TRBV25-1 and J usage is TRBJ2-3; weak D call: TRBD2 (6 bases). Sequencing used naive CD8+ T cells from blood, with Jurkat cell RNA spiked in. Subset meaning: FACS-sorted CD8+CD4-CCR7+CD45RA+ naive T cells. The sequence was obtained from a human donor in good health. Some libraries in this study had Jurkat cell RNA spiked in. The CDR3, as DNA: TGTGCCAGCAGTGAATATGGAGGGACTCATAACACAGATACGCAGTATTTT. The encoded protein is CASSEYGGTHNTDTQYF.